What follows are 23 T cell receptor beta chains derived from one specimen sequenced in a study of low-dose radiotherapy and immunotherapy resistance in tumors. Gene-specific TRAV and TRBV primers were used for first-strand cDNA, covering alpha and beta chains. The authors ran around 20 PCR cycles to amplify TCRs with a constant-region primer and V-primer adapter. TCRdb reprocessed the reads via MiXCR and lists one record per CDR3 protein. The sample comprises about 84,000 distinct CDR3 sequences, less than 20% of which are singletons, and about 1.3% rests with the top ten. Documented time point: after trial treatment. Treatment indicated: LDRT plus nivolumab, ipilimumab, low-dose cyclophosphamide and aspirin (RACIN trial). This specimen consisted of PBMCs, obtained after low-dose radiotherapy plus immunotherapy. The receptor set was obtained from a male donor with prostate cancer.

Ten or more counts support this clonotype. This chain links TRBV5-4 with TRBJ2-3, with D possibly matching TRBD1 (6 bases). CDR1 SGHNT and CDR2 YYREEE come from the germline V gene (reference sequence). The V end was cut by 1 base, the J end by 4 bases, with 13 bases between. The CDR3 loop spans 15 amino acids. The CDR3 is CASSLLGGGADTQYF. The CDR3 coding sequence is TGTGCCAGCAGCTTGTTAGGGGGTGGGGCAGATACGCAGTATTTT.

This clonotype was seen ten or more times. The CDR3 is CSVVSSMRSSYNEQFF. In DNA, the CDR3 is TGCAGCGTTGTCAGTAGCATGAGGAGCTCCTACAATGAGCAGTTCTTC. J is TRBJ2-1 and V is TRBV29-1; no clear D. Germline V gene data show CDR1 as SQVTM and CDR2 as ANQGSEA. Trimming removed 4 bases at V and 0 bases at J, with 16 bases between. The CDR3 is 16 residues long.

This clonotype has a count of ten or more. The chain recombines TRBV7-8 with TRBJ2-2, with a weak D call TRBD1 (5 bases). V was pared by 5 bases and J by 5 bases, with 18 bases between. This CDR3 region has 16 residues. The germline gives CDR1 SGHVS, CDR2 FQNEAQ. For the CDR3, the DNA is TGTGCCAGCAGCCCCGCAGACAGTCTAAGGACCGGGGAGCTGTTTTTT. Translation: CASSPADSLRTGELFF.

This chain connects TRBV10-3 to TRBJ1-2; tentatively, D is TRBD1 (5 bases). This CDR3 is built from 14 residues. CDR1 is ENHRY and CDR2 is SYGVKD in the germline V gene. Trimming shortened V by 6 bases and J by 7 bases, and 18 bases separated the two germline ends. This CDR3 is CAIRETGRASGYTF. The CDR3 DNA is TGTGCCATCAGAGAAACGGGCAGGGCCTCTGGCTACACCTTC.

J is TRBJ2-2 and V is TRBV5-1; D is ambiguous. The length of the CDR3 is 15 residues. V was trimmed by 2 bases and J by 1 base, leaving 9 bases between them. CDR1 SGHRS and CDR2 YFSETQ come from the germline V gene. CDR3 sequence: CASSLNEQNTGELFF. The CDR3 DNA reads TGCGCCAGCAGCTTAAACGAGCAGAACACCGGGGAGCTGTTTTTT.

In this sample, this clonotype turned up many times. The chain has TRBV27 and TRBJ1-6; 9 nucleotides agree with TRBD1. The V and J ends lost 0 bases and 7 bases, in that order; junction bases with no gene match: 1. Per the germline V gene, CDR1 is MNHEY and CDR2 is SMNVEV (reference sequence). This CDR3 is built from 15 residues. CDR3 sequence reads: CASSLSDRGNSPLHF. CDR3 DNA: TGTGCCAGCAGTTTATCGGACAGGGGAAATTCACCCCTCCACTTT.

This clonotype showed up just a few times. V gene TRBV28 combines with J gene TRBJ2-7; 10 positions match TRBD2. CDR3 length equals 14 residues. Germline V gives CDR1 MDHEN, CDR2 SYDVKM. J lost 4 bases, V lost 4 bases, and 4 bases had no gene match. CDR3 in amino acids: CASSSTSGIYEQYF. The CDR3 nucleotides are TGTGCCAGCAGTTCCACTAGCGGGATATACGAGCAGTACTTC. The full variable domain, completed using reference TRBV28 and TRBJ2-7, is DVKVTQSSRYLVKRTGEKVFLECVQDMDHENMFWYRQDPGLGLRLIYFSYDVKMKEKGDIPEGYSVSREKKERFSLILESASTNQTSMYLCASSSTSGIYEQYFGPGTRLTVT.

A remark on this clonotype: This likely came from a read error, as a far larger clone is one base away. The rearrangement uses TRBV5-4 and TRBJ2-7, with D hard to call. The germline gives CDR1 SGHNT, CDR2 YYREEE (reference sequence). This CDR3 contains 13 residues. The V end lost 4 bases, the J end lost 7 bases, and 15 bases lay between the germline ends. Here the CDR3 DNA reads TGTGCCAGCAGCCACAACTTAGGGAATGAGCAGTACTTC. Translation gives CASSHNLGNEQYF. The full variable domain, rest sourced from reference TRBV5-4 and TRBJ2-7, is ETGVTQSPTHLIKTRGQQVTLRCSSQSGHNTVSWYQQALGQGPQFIFQYYREEENGRGNFPPRFSGLQFPNYSSELNVNALELDDSALYLCASSHNLGNEQYFGPGTRLTVT.

The rearrangement joins TRBV5-4 to TRBJ2-3; 9 bases are a match to TRBD2. Per germline, CDR1 SGHNT and CDR2 YYREEE (reference sequence). J gave up 7 bases and V 3 bases, and 9 bases lay outside the gene matches. CDR3 size: 15 residues. CDR3 residues: CASSSAGGLVNTQYF. CDR3 nucleotides: TGTGCCAGCAGCTCCGCGGGAGGGTTGGTGAATACGCAGTATTTT. Full variable domain (rest looked up from reference TRBV5-4 and TRBJ2-3): ETGVTQSPTHLIKTRGQQVTLRCSSQSGHNTVSWYQQALGQGPQFIFQYYREEENGRGNFPPRFSGLQFPNYSSELNVNALELDDSALYLCASSSAGGLVNTQYFGPGTRLTVL.

This clonotype was seen repeatedly, ten times or more. The DNA for the CDR3 is TGTGCCAGCAGCTCCGGGACTAGCGGGAGGGCGAACACCGGGGAGCTGTTTTTT. Encoded protein: CASSSGTSGRANTGELFF. The genes are TRBV7-3 and TRBJ2-2; 16 bases are shared with TRBD2. There are 18 residues in the CDR3. V lost 4 bases and J lost 0; bases outside the gene matches: 2. CDR1 is SGHTA and CDR2 is FQGTGA in the germline V gene.

This clonotype was seen ten or more times. The CDR3 bases are TGTGCCAGCAGTTTCCCCGGGAACTATGGCTACACCTTC. This translates into CASSFPGNYGYTF. The gene calls are TRBV28 and TRBJ1-2; D unclear. Germline CDR1 reads MDHEN; CDR2 reads SYDVKM. This CDR3 is built from 13 residues. Deletions cut 3 bases from V and 2 bases from J, with 7 bases between.

In this sample, this clonotype turned up many times. The rearrangement links TRBV5-1 to TRBJ2-4; weak D call: TRBD1 (7 bases). The CDR3 covers 15 residues. Trimming shortened V by 4 bases and J by 8 bases, and 19 bases separated the two germline ends. The germline V gene has CDR1 SGHRS and CDR2 YFSETQ. CDR3 sequence reads: CASSAAGTQGDIQYF. The CDR3 bases are TGCGCCAGCAGCGCGGCGGGAACCCAGGGGGACATTCAGTACTTC. Drawing the rest from reference TRBV5-1 and TRBJ2-4, the complete variable domain is KAGVTQTPRYLIKTRGQQVTLSCSPISGHRSVSWYQQTPGQGLQFLFEYFSETQRNKGNFPGRFSGRQFSNSRSEMNVSTLELGDSALYLCASSAAGTQGDIQYFGAGTRLSVL.

This clonotype came up many times. Written as DNA, the CDR3 is TGCAGCGTTGGGCAGGGCCGCGAAAAACTGTTTTTT. Translating it yields CSVGQGREKLFF. V usage is TRBV29-1 and J usage is TRBJ1-4; D may be TRBD1 (5 bases). The germline V and J ends were trimmed by 4 bases and 8 bases, with 11 bases remaining between them. Germline CDR1 SQVTM, CDR2 ANQGSEA. There are 12 residues in the CDR3.

This clonotype appeared many times. The chain links TRBV28 to TRBJ1-1; D gene unclear. Germline CDR1 MDHEN, CDR2 SYDVKM. V gave up 2 bases and J gave up 6 bases, with 16 bases separating them. The CDR3 has 15 residues. Here the CDR3 reads CASSLSPKGNAEAFF. The CDR3 bases are TGTGCCAGCAGTTTAAGTCCCAAAGGGAATGCTGAAGCTTTCTTT.

This clonotype was counted many times. This chain links TRBV29-1 with TRBJ1-5, with 9 bases fitting TRBD1. The CDR3 has 15 residues. Germline V gene sequence: CDR1 SQVTM, CDR2 ANQGSEA. Trimming at V came to 6 bases and at J to 4 bases, leaving 10 bases not matched to a gene. The DNA for the CDR3 is TGCAGCGTGAATCTACCGGGACAGGGAAATCAGCCCCAGCATTTT. Its translation: CSVNLPGQGNQPQHF.

This clonotype was seen ten or more times. The rearrangement uses TRBV18 and TRBJ2-7; 9 bases fit TRBD2. After removal of 4 bases from V and 5 bases from J, the junction contained 6 bases not matched to a gene. The CDR3 runs 14 residues. Germline CDR1 is KGHSH and CDR2 is LQKENI. The CDR3 here is CASSLAGAPDEQYF. DNA for the CDR3: TGTGCCAGCTCACTAGCGGGAGCACCAGACGAGCAGTACTTC.

Concerning this clonotype: This likely traces to a read error, being one base from a far larger clone. The chain recombines TRBV5-5 with TRBJ2-7; D assignment may be TRBD1 or TRBD2 (6 bases each). The CDR3 loop spans 14 amino acids. V gave up 4 bases and J gave up 4 bases, with 15 bases separating them. Germline V gives CDR1 SGHKS, CDR2 YYEKEE (reference sequence). The CDR3 region has the DNA TGTGCCAGCAGCATGGGGGGCCAGAGGTACGAGCAGTACTTC. This codes for CASSMGGQRYEQYF.

This clonotype was seen many times. The DNA of the CDR3 is TGTGCCAGCAGTCACACGACGGGAGGGGGGGCTGAAGCTTTCTTT. Translating it yields CASSHTTGGGAEAFF. The chain is built from TRBV27 and TRBJ1-1, with D possibly matching TRBD1 (6 bases). V dropped 5 bases and J dropped 6 bases, with 19 bases sitting between them. Germline values: CDR1 MNHEY, CDR2 SMNVEV (reference sequence). The CDR3 consists of 15 residues.

A word on this clonotype: A read error may explain this, as a much larger clone is one base away. The chain carries TRBV7-6 and TRBJ2-2; tentative D call: TRBD1 (6 bases). Germline V gives CDR1 SGHVS, CDR2 FNYEAQ. V was shortened by 0 bases and J by 4 bases, with 9 bases between the two germline ends. The CDR3 sequence is 15 residues long. CDR3 protein: CASSLAVGATGELFF. For the CDR3, the DNA is TGTGCCAGCAGCTTAGCAGTGGGGGCCACCGGGGAGCTGTTTTTT.

This clonotype was counted many times. This chain uses TRBV7-2 with TRBJ2-4; 9 bases fit TRBD2. With V trimmed by 5 bases and J by 9 bases, 11 bases remained unmatched. This CDR3 contains 15 residues. The germline CDR1 and CDR2 sequences are SGHTA and FQGNSA. In nucleotides, the CDR3 is TGTGCCAGCAGCGGCACTAGCGCGGGGGGGGGCATTCAGTACTTC. This codes for CASSGTSAGGGIQYF.

This clonotype was seen repeatedly, ten times or more. The V gene is TRBV7-2, the J gene TRBJ2-7; 11 bases line up with TRBD2. The CDR3 totals 14 residues. Germline assignment: CDR1 SGHTA and CDR2 FQGNSA. The V segment lost 5 bases and the J segment 3 bases; nucleotides outside the gene matches: 3. For the CDR3, the DNA is TGTGCCAGCAGCCGTGGACTAGCGGGCTACGAGCAGTACTTC. Translated: CASSRGLAGYEQYF.

The V and J genes are TRBV18 and TRBJ1-3; unclear D gene. This CDR3 is built from 14 residues. The germline gives CDR1 KGHSH, CDR2 LQKENI. The V end lost 2 bases, the J end lost 4 bases, and 9 bases lay between the germline ends. The DNA of the CDR3 is TGTGCCAGCTCACCAACCGCCGAGGGAAACACCATATATTTT. Its translation is CASSPTAEGNTIYF.

This clonotype was found many times. This chain links TRBV11-2 with TRBJ1-2; TRBD1 might be the D (6 bases). Between the trimmed V and J ends, which lost 1 base and 8 bases, there was a span of 17 bases. Germline CDR1 SGHAT, CDR2 FQNNGV. This CDR3 region has 15 residues. CDR3 DNA: TGTGCCAGCAGCTTAGGGGGCAACCAAGGGGGAGGCTACACCTTC. Amino acid sequence: CASSLGGNQGGGYTF. Full variable domain (rest looked up from reference TRBV11-2 and TRBJ1-2): EAGVAQSPRYKIIEKRQSVAFWCNPISGHATLYWYQQILGQGPKLLIQFQNNGVVDDSQLPKDRFSAERLKGVDSTLKIQPAKLEDSAVYLCASSLGGNQGGGYTFGSGTRLTVV.